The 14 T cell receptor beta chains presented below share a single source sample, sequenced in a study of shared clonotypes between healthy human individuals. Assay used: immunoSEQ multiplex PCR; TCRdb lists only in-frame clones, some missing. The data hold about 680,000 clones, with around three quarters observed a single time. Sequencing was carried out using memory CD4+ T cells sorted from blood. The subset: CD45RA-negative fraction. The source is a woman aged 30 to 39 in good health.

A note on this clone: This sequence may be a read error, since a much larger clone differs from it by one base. The CDR3 DNA is TGTGCCAGCAGCCTCAACAATGAGCAGTTCTTC. Translating gives CASSLNNEQFF. The genes are TRBV7-6 and TRBJ2-1; no clear D gene. From germline, CDR1 is SGHVS and CDR2 FNYEAQ. Trimming left V 5 bases short and J 5 bases short, with 4 bases between. This CDR3 comprises 11 residues.

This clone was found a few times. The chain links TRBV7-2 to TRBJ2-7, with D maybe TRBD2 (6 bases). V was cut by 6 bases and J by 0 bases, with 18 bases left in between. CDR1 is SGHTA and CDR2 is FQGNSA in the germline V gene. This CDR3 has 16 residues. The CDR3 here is CASSLVAAGISYEQYF. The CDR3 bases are TGTGCCAGCAGTCTCGTCGCTGCGGGGATCTCCTACGAGCAGTACTTC.

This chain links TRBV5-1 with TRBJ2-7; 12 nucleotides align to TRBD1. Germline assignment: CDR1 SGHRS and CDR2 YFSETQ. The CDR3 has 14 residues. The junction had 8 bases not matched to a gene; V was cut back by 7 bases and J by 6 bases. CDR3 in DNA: TGCGCCAGCCATCCCGGGACAGGGGGCAGCGAGCAGTACTTC. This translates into CASHPGTGGSEQYF.

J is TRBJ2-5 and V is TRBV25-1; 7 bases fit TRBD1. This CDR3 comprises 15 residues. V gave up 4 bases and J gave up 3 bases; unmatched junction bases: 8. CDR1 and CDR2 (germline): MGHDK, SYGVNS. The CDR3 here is CASSGPGTEEETQYF. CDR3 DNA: TGTGCCAGCAGTGGTCCTGGGACAGAGGAAGAGACCCAGTACTTC.

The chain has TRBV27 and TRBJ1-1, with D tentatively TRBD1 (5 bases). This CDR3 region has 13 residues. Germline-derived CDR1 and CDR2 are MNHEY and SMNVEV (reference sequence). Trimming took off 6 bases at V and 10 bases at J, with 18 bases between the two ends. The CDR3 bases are TGTGCCAGCAGCCCCCTGGCAGGGCGGACAGCTTTCTTT. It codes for CASSPLAGRTAFF.

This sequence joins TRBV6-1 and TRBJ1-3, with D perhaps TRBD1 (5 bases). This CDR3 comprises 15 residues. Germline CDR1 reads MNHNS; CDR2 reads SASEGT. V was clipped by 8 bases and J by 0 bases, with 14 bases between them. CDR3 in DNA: TGTGCCAGCCAAACGAGGGGATCCTCTGGAAACACCATATATTTT. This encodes CASQTRGSSGNTIYF.

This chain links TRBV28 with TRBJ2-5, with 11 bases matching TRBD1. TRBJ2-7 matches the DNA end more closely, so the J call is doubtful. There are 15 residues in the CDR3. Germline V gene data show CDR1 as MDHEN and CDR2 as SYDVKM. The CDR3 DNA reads TGTGCCAGCAGCACGGGGACAGGGGGGCTCTACGAGCAGTACTTC. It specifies CASSTGTGGLYEQYF.

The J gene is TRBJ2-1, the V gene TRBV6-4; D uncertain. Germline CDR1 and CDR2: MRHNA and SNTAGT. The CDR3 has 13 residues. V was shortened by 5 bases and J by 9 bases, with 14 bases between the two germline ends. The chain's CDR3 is CASSFNWGGEQFF. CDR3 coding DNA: TGTGCCAGCAGTTTTAACTGGGGTGGTGAGCAGTTCTTC.

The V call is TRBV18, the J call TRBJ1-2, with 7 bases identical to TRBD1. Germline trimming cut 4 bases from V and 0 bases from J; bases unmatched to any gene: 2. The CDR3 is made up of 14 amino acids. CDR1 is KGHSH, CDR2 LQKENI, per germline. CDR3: CASSQGQTNYGYTF. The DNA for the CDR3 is TGTGCCAGCTCACAGGGACAGACTAACTATGGCTACACCTTC.

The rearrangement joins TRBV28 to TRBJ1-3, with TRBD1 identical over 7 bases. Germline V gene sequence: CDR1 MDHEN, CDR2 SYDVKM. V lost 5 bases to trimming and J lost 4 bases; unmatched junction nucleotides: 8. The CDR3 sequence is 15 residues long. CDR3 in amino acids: CASSPKYRGGNTIYF. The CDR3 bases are TGTGCCAGCAGTCCAAAATACAGGGGAGGAAACACCATATATTTT.

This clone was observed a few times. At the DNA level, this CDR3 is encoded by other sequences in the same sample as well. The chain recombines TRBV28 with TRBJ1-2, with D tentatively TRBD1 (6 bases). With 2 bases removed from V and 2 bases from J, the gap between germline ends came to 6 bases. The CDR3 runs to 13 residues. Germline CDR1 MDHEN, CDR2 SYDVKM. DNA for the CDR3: TGTGCCAGCAGTTTAACAGGGAACTATGGCTACACCTTC. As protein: CASSLTGNYGYTF.

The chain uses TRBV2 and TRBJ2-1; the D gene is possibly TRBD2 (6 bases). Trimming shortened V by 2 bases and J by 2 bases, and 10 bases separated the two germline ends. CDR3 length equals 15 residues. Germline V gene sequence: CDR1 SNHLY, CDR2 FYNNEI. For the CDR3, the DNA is TGTGCCAGCAGTGAATTGGGACTGACCTACAATGAGCAGTTCTTC. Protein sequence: CASSELGLTYNEQFF.

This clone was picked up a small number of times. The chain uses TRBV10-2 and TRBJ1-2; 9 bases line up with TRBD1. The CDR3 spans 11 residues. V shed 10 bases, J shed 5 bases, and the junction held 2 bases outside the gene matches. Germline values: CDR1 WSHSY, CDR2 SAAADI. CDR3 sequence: CATGTGYGYTF. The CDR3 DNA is TGCGCCACCGGGACAGGGTATGGCTACACCTTC.

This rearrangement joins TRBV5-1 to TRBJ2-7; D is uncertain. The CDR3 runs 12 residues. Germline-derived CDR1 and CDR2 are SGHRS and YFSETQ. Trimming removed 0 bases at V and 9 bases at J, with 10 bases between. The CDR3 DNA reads TGCGCCAGCAGCTTGGACGGGTTGGGGCAGTACTTC. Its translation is CASSLDGLGQYF.